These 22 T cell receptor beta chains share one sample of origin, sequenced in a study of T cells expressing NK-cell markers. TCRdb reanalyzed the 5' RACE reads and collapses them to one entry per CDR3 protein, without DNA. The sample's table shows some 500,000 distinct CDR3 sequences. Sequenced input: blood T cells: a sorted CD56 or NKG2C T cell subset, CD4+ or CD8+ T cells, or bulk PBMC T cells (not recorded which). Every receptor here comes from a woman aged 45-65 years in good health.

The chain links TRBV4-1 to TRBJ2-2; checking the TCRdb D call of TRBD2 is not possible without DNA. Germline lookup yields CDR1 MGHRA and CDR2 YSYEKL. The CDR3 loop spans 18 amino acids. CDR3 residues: CASSQDIPGLANTGELFF.

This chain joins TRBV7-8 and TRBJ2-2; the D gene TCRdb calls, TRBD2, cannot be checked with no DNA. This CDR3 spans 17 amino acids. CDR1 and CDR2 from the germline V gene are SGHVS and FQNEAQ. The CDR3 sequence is CASSLGTREGNTGELFF. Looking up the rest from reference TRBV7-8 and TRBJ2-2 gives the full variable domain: GAGVSQSPRYKVAKRGQDVALRCDPISGHVSLFWYQQALGQGPEFLTYFQNEAQLDKSGLPSDRFFAERPEGSVSTLKIQRTQQEDSAVYLCASSLGTREGNTGELFFGEGSRLTVL.

The CDR3 loop is CASSILPAIAIDEQFF. The rearrangement links TRBV19 to TRBJ2-1; TCRdb reports TRBD2, a call that lacks DNA to check it against. The germline V gene has CDR1 LNHDA and CDR2 SQIVND (reference sequence). The CDR3 is 16 residues long.

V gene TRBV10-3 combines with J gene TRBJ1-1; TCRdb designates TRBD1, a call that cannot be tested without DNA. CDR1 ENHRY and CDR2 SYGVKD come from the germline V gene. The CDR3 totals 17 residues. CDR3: CAISDTRDRGPYTEAFF.

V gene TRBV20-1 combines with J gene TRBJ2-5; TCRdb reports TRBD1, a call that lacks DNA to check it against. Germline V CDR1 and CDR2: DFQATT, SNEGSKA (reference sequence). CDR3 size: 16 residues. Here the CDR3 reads CSASPPVGTGQETQYF.

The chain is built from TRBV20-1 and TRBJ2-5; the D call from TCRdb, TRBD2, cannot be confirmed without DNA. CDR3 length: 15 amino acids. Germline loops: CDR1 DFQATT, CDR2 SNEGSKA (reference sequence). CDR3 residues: CSATQWESGSETQYF.

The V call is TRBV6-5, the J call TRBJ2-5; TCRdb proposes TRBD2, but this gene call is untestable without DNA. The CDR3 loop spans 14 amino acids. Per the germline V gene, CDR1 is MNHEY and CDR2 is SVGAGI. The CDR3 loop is CASSYQTSRETQYF.

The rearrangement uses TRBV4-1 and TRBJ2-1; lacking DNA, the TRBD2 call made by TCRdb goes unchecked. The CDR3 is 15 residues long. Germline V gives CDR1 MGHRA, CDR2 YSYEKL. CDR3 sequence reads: CASSQVSGVLNEQFF.

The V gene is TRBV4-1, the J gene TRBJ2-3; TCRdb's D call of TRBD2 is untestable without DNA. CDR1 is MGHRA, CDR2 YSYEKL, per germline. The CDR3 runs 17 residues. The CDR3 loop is CASRVTGGPFSTDTQYF.

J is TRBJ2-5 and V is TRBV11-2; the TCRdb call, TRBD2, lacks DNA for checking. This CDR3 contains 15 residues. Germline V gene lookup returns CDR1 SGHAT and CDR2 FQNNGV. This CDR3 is CASGTSGRAWETQYF. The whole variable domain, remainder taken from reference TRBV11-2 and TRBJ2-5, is EAGVAQSPRYKIIEKRQSVAFWCNPISGHATLYWYQQILGQGPKLLIQFQNNGVVDDSQLPKDRFSAERLKGVDSTLKIQPAKLEDSAVYLCASGTSGRAWETQYFGPGTRLLVL.

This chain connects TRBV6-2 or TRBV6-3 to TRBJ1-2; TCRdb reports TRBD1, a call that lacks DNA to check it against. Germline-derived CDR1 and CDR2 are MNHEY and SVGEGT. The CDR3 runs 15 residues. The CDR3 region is CASSYGATYGYGYTF.

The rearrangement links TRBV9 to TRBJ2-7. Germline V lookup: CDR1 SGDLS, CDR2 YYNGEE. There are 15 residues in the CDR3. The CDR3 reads CASSVGVLTLYEQYF.

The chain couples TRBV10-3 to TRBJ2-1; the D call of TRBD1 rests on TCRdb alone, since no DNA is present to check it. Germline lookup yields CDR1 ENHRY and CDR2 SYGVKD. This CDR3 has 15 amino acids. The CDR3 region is CAISSGQGQNNEQFF.

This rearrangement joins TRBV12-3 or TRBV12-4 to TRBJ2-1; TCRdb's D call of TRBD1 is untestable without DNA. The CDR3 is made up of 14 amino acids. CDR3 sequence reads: CASSLGVQFDEQFF.

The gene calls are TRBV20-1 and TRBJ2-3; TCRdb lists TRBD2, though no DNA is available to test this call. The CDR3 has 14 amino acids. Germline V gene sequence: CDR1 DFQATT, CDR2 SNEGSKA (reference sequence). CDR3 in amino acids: CSAPGGPLTDTQYF.

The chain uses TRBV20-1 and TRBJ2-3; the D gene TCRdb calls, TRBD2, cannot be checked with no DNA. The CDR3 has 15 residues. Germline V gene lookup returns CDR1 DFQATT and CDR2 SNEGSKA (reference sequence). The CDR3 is CSAESQRDGGDTQYF.

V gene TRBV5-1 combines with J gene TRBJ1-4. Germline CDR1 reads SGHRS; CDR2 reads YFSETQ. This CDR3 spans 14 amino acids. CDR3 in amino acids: CASSLLGRGEKLFF.

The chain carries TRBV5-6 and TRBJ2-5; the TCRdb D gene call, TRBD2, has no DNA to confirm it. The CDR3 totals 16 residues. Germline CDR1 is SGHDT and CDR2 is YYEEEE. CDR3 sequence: CASSTRDYGTQETQYF.

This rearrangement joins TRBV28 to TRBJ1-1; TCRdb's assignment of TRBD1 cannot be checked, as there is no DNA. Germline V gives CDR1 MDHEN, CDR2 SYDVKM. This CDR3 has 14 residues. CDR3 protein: CASSAPGTDFEAFF.

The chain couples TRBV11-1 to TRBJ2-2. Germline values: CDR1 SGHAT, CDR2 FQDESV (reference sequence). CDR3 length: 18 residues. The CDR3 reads CASSLASTMWKNTGELFF.

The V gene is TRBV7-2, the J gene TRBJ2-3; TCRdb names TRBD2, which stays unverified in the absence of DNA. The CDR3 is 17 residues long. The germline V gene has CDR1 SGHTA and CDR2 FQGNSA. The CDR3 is CASSLRTSGILTDTQYF.

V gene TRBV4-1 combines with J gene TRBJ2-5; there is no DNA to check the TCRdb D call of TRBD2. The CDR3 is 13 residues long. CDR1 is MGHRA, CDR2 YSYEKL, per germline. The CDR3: CASSQGTSETQYF.